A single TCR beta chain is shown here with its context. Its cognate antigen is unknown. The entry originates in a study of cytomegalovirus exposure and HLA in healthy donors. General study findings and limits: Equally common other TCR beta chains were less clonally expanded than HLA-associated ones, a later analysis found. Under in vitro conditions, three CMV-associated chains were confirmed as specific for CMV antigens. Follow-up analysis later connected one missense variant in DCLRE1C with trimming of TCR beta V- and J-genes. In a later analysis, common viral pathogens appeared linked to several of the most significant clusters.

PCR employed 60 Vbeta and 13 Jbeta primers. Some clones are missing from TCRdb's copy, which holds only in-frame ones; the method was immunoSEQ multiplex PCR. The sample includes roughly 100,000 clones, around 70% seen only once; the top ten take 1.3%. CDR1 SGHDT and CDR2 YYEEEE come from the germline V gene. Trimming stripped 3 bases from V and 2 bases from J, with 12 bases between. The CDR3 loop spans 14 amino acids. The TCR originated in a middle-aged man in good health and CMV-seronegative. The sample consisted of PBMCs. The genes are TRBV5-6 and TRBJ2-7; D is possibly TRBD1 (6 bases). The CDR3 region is CASSWTETTYEQYF. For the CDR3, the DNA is TGTGCCAGCAGCTGGACAGAGACAACCTACGAGCAGTACTTC.